The 23 T cell receptor beta chains below were found in one sample sequenced in a study of shared clonotypes between healthy human individuals. Clones were sequenced by immunoSEQ multiplex PCR, and TCRdb holds only the in-frame ones, with some missing. In the table there are roughly 500,000 clones, 65% to 85% of which are singletons. Sequencing input: PBMCs. These TCRs come from a woman aged 40 to 50 in good health. Some clones in this sample may be carry-over from other donors' samples.

The chain is built from TRBV2 and TRBJ2-7; D is uncertain. This CDR3 spans 14 amino acids. The V end lost 6 bases, the J end lost 2 bases, and 14 bases lay between the germline ends. Germline loops: CDR1 SNHLY, CDR2 FYNNEI. For the CDR3, the DNA is TGTGCCAGCAGCCCTACTGGACGGCCCTACGAGCAGTACTTC. Its protein is CASSPTGRPYEQYF.

Comment on this clone: Because the CDR3 is missing its conserved closing phenylalanine or tryptophan, this is likely a read error. This chain uses TRBV7-9 with TRBJ2-7; D might be TRBD1 or TRBD2, each matching 5 bases. The CDR3 runs to 15 residues. The V and J ends lost 6 bases and 7 bases respectively, with 22 bases between them. Per germline, CDR1 SEHNR and CDR2 FQNEAQ (reference sequence). In DNA form, the CDR3 reads TGTGCCAGCAGACACACCTTGTCCGGGGCAAGGGAGCAGTACCTC. As protein: CASRHTLSGAREQYL.

The chain is built from TRBV28 and TRBJ2-4; D gene unclear. The germline gives CDR1 MDHEN, CDR2 SYDVKM. This CDR3 spans 15 amino acids. V lost 3 bases to trimming and J lost 2 bases, with 11 bases between them. This CDR3 reads CASSFRSWSKNIQYF. The CDR3 bases are TGTGCCAGCAGTTTTAGGAGCTGGTCCAAAAACATTCAGTACTTC.

The chain recombines TRBV6-4 with TRBJ2-1; D might be TRBD1 (6 bases). There are 11 residues in the CDR3. Germline CDR1 is MRHNA and CDR2 is SNTAGT. Trimming stripped 8 bases from V and 4 bases from J, with 6 bases between. Here the CDR3 reads CASGQYNEQFF. The CDR3 nucleotides read TGTGCCAGCGGACAGTACAATGAGCAGTTCTTC.

This chain uses TRBV5-1 with TRBJ2-3; 7 bases match TRBD2. Germline-derived CDR1 and CDR2 are SGHRS and YFSETQ. Losses at the gene ends were 0 bases for V and 5 bases for J; bases not matched to a gene: 15. CDR3 length equals 18 residues. In DNA form, the CDR3 reads TGCGCCAGCAGCTTGGATGTATTCCGGGGAGGGGAGCGAGATACGCAGTATTTT. Amino acids: CASSLDVFRGGERDTQYF.

J is TRBJ2-2 and V is TRBV10-3; D possibly corresponds to TRBD2 (7 bases). Germline V gene lookup returns CDR1 ENHRY and CDR2 SYGVKD. Trimming left V 3 bases short and J 4 bases short, with 9 bases between. CDR3 size: 14 residues. Here the CDR3 DNA reads TGTGCCATCAGTGAAAGGGGGGGCACCGGGGAGCTGTTTTTT. Translating it yields CAISERGGTGELFF.

The chain combines TRBV11-1 with TRBJ1-2, with 9 bases aligning to TRBD1. With V trimmed by 5 bases and J by 2 bases, 6 bases remained unmatched. The CDR3 sequence is 15 residues long. Germline V lookup: CDR1 SGHAT, CDR2 FQDESV (reference sequence). As DNA, the CDR3 is TGTGCCAGCAGCCCAGGGACAGGGTTAAACTATGGCTACACCTTC. Its protein is CASSPGTGLNYGYTF.

The chain links TRBV30 to TRBJ1-1; D unclear. The CDR3 consists of 16 residues. Trimming removed 7 bases at V and 1 base at J, with 22 bases between. CDR1 is GTSNPN and CDR2 is SVGIG in the germline V gene (reference sequence). CDR3 DNA: TGTGCCTATCAAGAGGGAGGGCGGCCGGGGAACACTGAAGCTTTCTTT. Translating gives CAYQEGGRPGNTEAFF.

In its sample, this clone was seen many times. Other nucleotide sequences from this sample produce the same CDR3. This sequence joins TRBV7-8 and TRBJ1-1; a weak D match, TRBD1 (5 bases). This CDR3 is built from 14 residues. Germline CDR1 reads SGHVS; CDR2 reads FQNEAQ. V lost 2 bases and J 4 bases, leaving 11 bases between the germline ends. For the CDR3, the DNA is TGTGCCAGCAGCTTACAGGGAGGTATCACTGAAGCTTTCTTT. Its protein is CASSLQGGITEAFF.

This chain uses TRBV28 with TRBJ1-1; TRBD1 agrees at 11 bases. Germline trimming cut 2 bases from V and 0 bases from J; bases unmatched to any gene: 17. The CDR3 consists of 21 residues. Germline lookup yields CDR1 MDHEN and CDR2 SYDVKM. DNA for the CDR3: TGTGCCAGCAGTTTACCGGGGGACAGGGGGGTCCGGCATAGAATGAACACTGAAGCTTTCTTT. As protein: CASSLPGDRGVRHRMNTEAFF. The variable domain in full, completed from reference TRBV28 and TRBJ1-1, reads DVKVTQSSRYLVKRTGEKVFLECVQDMDHENMFWYRQDPGLGLRLIYFSYDVKMKEKGDIPEGYSVSREKKERFSLILESASTNQTSMYLCASSLPGDRGVRHRMNTEAFFGQGTRLTVV.

The chain couples TRBV7-8 to TRBJ1-2; D is uncertain. Per germline, CDR1 SGHVS and CDR2 FQNEAQ. This CDR3 has 14 residues. V was cut by 1 base and J by 5 bases, with 11 bases left in between. The chain's CDR3 is CASSLGSQIYGYTF. The CDR3 nucleotides are TGTGCCAGCAGCTTAGGTAGCCAGATTTATGGCTACACCTTC.

The CDR3 DNA reads as TGTGCCACCAGCCCAGACGAGGGGCTCGGGGGGGAGCAGTACTTC. Its protein is CATSPDEGLGGEQYF. V usage is TRBV15 and J usage is TRBJ2-7; the match to TRBD2 covers 7 bases. Trimming cost V 5 bases and J 7 bases; bases outside gene matches: 14. Germline assignment: CDR1 LNHNV and CDR2 YYDKDF (reference sequence). The CDR3 contains 15 residues.

With regard to this clone: With a much larger clone just one base away, this may be a read error. The missing conserved phenylalanine or tryptophan at the end of this CDR3 makes a read error likely. The V and J genes are TRBV18 and TRBJ2-2, with 9 bases lining up with TRBD2. The J segment lost 5 bases and the V segment lost 6 bases, leaving 16 bases of the junction unmatched. The CDR3 loop spans 18 amino acids. Looked up from germline, CDR1 is KGHSH and CDR2 is LQKENI. CDR3 sequence: CASSPTQVAGVGTGELFL. CDR3 nucleotide sequence: TGTGCCAGCTCTCCCACACAAGTAGCGGGAGTAGGAACCGGGGAGCTGTTTTTA.

The chain employs TRBV5-1 and TRBJ2-3; D not certain. The CDR3 runs 14 residues. Trimming left V 2 bases short and J 2 bases short, with 9 bases between. In germline, CDR1 is SGHRS, CDR2 YFSETQ. The CDR3 nucleotides are TGCGCCAGCAGCTTAGATCTGGCCACAGATACGCAGTATTTT. Amino acids: CASSLDLATDTQYF.

The chain links TRBV28 to TRBJ2-1; TRBD2 aligns across 11 bases. CDR1 and CDR2 (germline): MDHEN, SYDVKM. The J segment lost 5 bases and the V segment lost 10 bases, leaving 4 bases of the junction unmatched. The CDR3 spans 13 residues. CDR3 loop: CATLAGGNNEQFF. In DNA, the CDR3 is TGTGCCACTCTAGCGGGAGGTAACAATGAGCAGTTCTTC.

V usage is TRBV30 and J usage is TRBJ2-7, with TRBD1 as a possible D gene (6 bases). CDR1 and CDR2 from the germline V gene are GTSNPN and SVGIG (reference sequence). Trimming shortened V by 3 bases and J by 0 bases, and 15 bases separated the two germline ends. CDR3 length: 15 amino acids. The CDR3 loop reads CAWSSGTDSSYEQYF. The CDR3 DNA sequence: TGTGCCTGGAGCTCCGGGACGGACAGCTCCTACGAGCAGTACTTC. Supplemented by reference TRBV30 and TRBJ2-7, the full variable domain reads SQTIHQWPATLVQPVGSPLSLECTVEGTSNPNLYWYRQAAGRGLQLLFYSVGIGQISSEVPQNLSASRPQDRQFILSSKKLLLSDSGFYLCAWSSGTDSSYEQYFGPGTRLTVT.

This clone has a single count. The chain recombines TRBV4-1 with TRBJ2-7; 8 nucleotides line up with TRBD2. V lost 4 bases and J lost 2; bases outside the gene matches: 7. CDR1 MGHRA and CDR2 YSYEKL come from the germline V gene. The CDR3 extends over 15 amino acids. The CDR3 spells CASSPYTSGTYEQYF. As DNA, the CDR3 is TGCGCCAGCAGCCCCTATACTAGCGGCACCTACGAGCAGTACTTC.

V usage is TRBV5-1 and J usage is TRBJ1-2; D perhaps matches TRBD1 (5 bases). V gave up 4 bases and J gave up 2 bases, with 12 bases separating them. The CDR3 loop spans 14 amino acids. CDR1 SGHRS and CDR2 YFSETQ come from the germline V gene. The CDR3 here is CASSITRDNYGYTF. The CDR3 nucleotides read TGCGCCAGCAGCATCACCCGGGACAACTATGGCTACACCTTC. Variable domain in full (rest from reference TRBV5-1 and TRBJ1-2): KAGVTQTPRYLIKTRGQQVTLSCSPISGHRSVSWYQQTPGQGLQFLFEYFSETQRNKGNFPGRFSGRQFSNSRSEMNVSTLELGDSALYLCASSITRDNYGYTFGSGTRLTVV.

The chain has TRBV7-2 and TRBJ1-5; D might be TRBD1 (6 bases). V lost 2 bases, J lost 6 bases, and 8 bases lay in between. CDR3 length: 13 amino acids. Germline CDR1 and CDR2: SGHTA and FQGNSA. The DNA of the CDR3 is TGTGCCAGCAGCTTAAGGGGGGCTCAGCCCCAGCATTTT. Its protein is CASSLRGAQPQHF. Based on the CDR3 plus reference TRBV7-2 and TRBJ1-5, the full variable domain is GAGVSQSPSNKVTEKGKDVELRCDPISGHTALYWYRQSLGQGLEFLIYFQGNSAPDKSGLPSDRFSAERTGGSVSTLTIQRTQQEDSAVYLCASSLRGAQPQHFGDGTRLSIL.

The chain recombines TRBV5-4 with TRBJ2-5; 7 bases match TRBD2. The CDR3 length is 14 residues. Losses at the gene ends were 4 bases for V and 0 bases for J; bases not matched to a gene: 3. Germline lookup yields CDR1 SGHNT and CDR2 YYREEE (reference sequence). The CDR3 here is CASSPGGYQETQYF. As DNA, the CDR3 is TGTGCCAGCAGCCCCGGGGGGTACCAAGAGACCCAGTACTTC. The entire variable domain, with the rest obtained from reference TRBV5-4 and TRBJ2-5, is as follows: ETGVTQSPTHLIKTRGQQVTLRCSSQSGHNTVSWYQQALGQGPQFIFQYYREEENGRGNFPPRFSGLQFPNYSSELNVNALELDDSALYLCASSPGGYQETQYFGPGTRLLVL.

This clone was picked up a small number of times. V and J are TRBV14 and TRBJ2-4; D gene unclear. V gave up 4 bases and J gave up 7 bases, with 11 bases separating them. The CDR3 is made up of 13 amino acids. The germline gives CDR1 SGHDN, CDR2 FVKESK. The CDR3: CASSRDMANIQYF. CDR3 nucleotides: TGTGCCAGCAGCCGGGATATGGCGAACATTCAGTACTTC.

This chain joins TRBV7-8 and TRBJ2-7; D might be TRBD1 (6 bases). The CDR3 contains 13 residues. V lost 5 bases and J lost 6, with 14 bases in between. Germline loops: CDR1 SGHVS, CDR2 FQNEAQ. In DNA, the CDR3 is TGTGCCAGCAGCATAGACAGGAACCTCGAGCAGTACTTC. It encodes CASSIDRNLEQYF. Based on the CDR3 plus reference TRBV7-8 and TRBJ2-7, the full variable domain is GAGVSQSPRYKVAKRGQDVALRCDPISGHVSLFWYQQALGQGPEFLTYFQNEAQLDKSGLPSDRFFAERPEGSVSTLKIQRTQQEDSAVYLCASSIDRNLEQYFGPGTRLTVT.

Note on this clone: A far larger clone lies a single base away; this is likely a read error. At the DNA level, this CDR3 is encoded by other sequences in the same sample as well. The V call is TRBV30, the J call TRBJ1-5; 11 positions match TRBD1. Germline V gene data show CDR1 as GTSNPN and CDR2 as SVGIG (reference sequence). The ends lost 7 bases at V and 0 bases at J; junction bases unmatched: 5. The length of the CDR3 is 15 residues. The CDR3 here is CALKGQGASNQPQHF. The CDR3 DNA reads as TGTGCCTTGAAAGGACAGGGGGCTAGCAATCAGCCCCAGCATTTT.